This TCR beta chain appears in the sequencing data of a study of post-analysis software for immune sequencing data. The overall study: Recorded disease courses covered relapsing-remitting, secondary progressive and progressive-relapsing multiple sclerosis. Some patients had no subtype annotation.

This clonotype turned up a few times. Its antigen is currently unknown. Unique molecular identifiers had been added to the TCR beta cDNA libraries. Starting from around 0.96 to 9.9 million T cells, the study yielded about 500,000 cDNA molecules. MiXCR, run by TCRdb on the PCR reads, gives a single entry per CDR3 protein. The table lists about 810,000 distinct CDR3 sequences, approximately 53% of them singletons, with about 4.8% in the top ten. Regarding the study as a whole: Same-batch samples co-clustered strongly by F measure. The study found significantly lower normalized Chao1 diversity in multiple sclerosis patients than in controls.

The receptor was isolated from a girl aged 5 to 17 with multiple sclerosis. Sequences were obtained from blood.

The CDR3, as DNA: TGCGCCAGCAGCGGGGGACACCTCCGGGAAGAGACCCAGTACTTC. Translation: CASSGGHLREETQYF. V is TRBV5-1 and J is TRBJ2-5, with D possibly TRBD1 on 6 matching bases. Trimming shortened V by 4 bases and J by 3 bases, and 16 bases separated the two germline ends. CDR3 length: 15 residues. Germline CDR1 and CDR2: SGHRS and YFSETQ.